The source of this T cell receptor (beta chain) is a study of OX40 agonist ivuxolimab in advanced cancers. Sequencing was performed with immunoSEQ multiplex PCR; in TCRdb, only in-frame clones are kept and a portion is missing. The sample contains over 85,000 clones, 90% of which appear only once. The length of the CDR3 is 14 residues. Between the trimmed V and J ends, which lost 5 bases and 1 base, there was a span of 15 bases. CDR1 SQVTM and CDR2 ANQGSEA come from the germline V gene. The material was CD4+ or CD8+ T cells sorted from blood, obtained in a trial of the OX40 agonist ivuxolimab. J is TRBJ2-7 and V is TRBV29-1; tentative D call: TRBD1 (5 bases). The receptor comes from an adult with an advanced solid tumor such as melanoma, head and neck, liver or kidney cancer. CDR3 coding DNA: TGCAGCGTTTCGGTAGGGGCGATATCCTACGAGCAGTACTTC. Its protein is CSVSVGAISYEQYF.